The 12 T cell receptor beta chains below were found in one sample sequenced in a study of cytomegalovirus exposure and HLA in healthy donors. PCR was performed using 60 Vbeta and 13 Jbeta primers. Clones were read by immunoSEQ multiplex PCR, and TCRdb kept only the in-frame ones, dropping some. The data show 150,000 to 200,000 clones, about 81% seen once. Sequenced input: PBMCs. The receptors were sampled from a woman between 18 and 29 years old in good health and CMV-seropositive.

The chain combines TRBV5-6 with TRBJ2-7; the D gene is possibly TRBD2 (6 bases). Trimming left V 5 bases short and J 2 bases short, with 14 bases between. The CDR3 is 14 residues long. Germline assignment: CDR1 SGHDT and CDR2 YYEEEE. The CDR3 DNA follows: TGTGCCAGCAGTGCGACTAGTTTCCCCTACGAGCAGTACTTC. The encoded protein is CASSATSFPYEQYF.

CDR3 amino acids: CASRTGNSGNTIYF. The DNA of the CDR3 is TGTGCCAGCAGGACCGGGAACTCTGGAAACACCATATATTTT. The chain joins TRBV27 to TRBJ1-3, with D hard to call. The V gene lost 6 bases and the J gene lost 0 bases, with 9 bases spanning the gap. The CDR3 is made up of 14 amino acids. In germline, CDR1 is MNHEY, CDR2 SMNVEV (reference sequence).

J is TRBJ2-7 and V is TRBV15, with 7 bases fitting TRBD1. The CDR3 extends over 15 amino acids. After removal of 3 bases from V and 1 base from J, the junction contained 6 bases not matched to a gene. Germline-derived CDR1 and CDR2 are LNHNV and YYDKDF (reference sequence). CDR3 in DNA: TGTGCCACCAGCAGTCCCGGGGACAGATCCTACGAGCAGTACGTC. Translation: CATSSPGDRSYEQYV.

The table lists this clone with a count of one. This sequence joins TRBV19 and TRBJ1-5, with 11 nucleotides matching TRBD1. With V trimmed by 4 bases and J by 6 bases, 5 bases remained unmatched. The germline CDR1 and CDR2 sequences are LNHDA and SQIVND (reference sequence). This CDR3 has 15 amino acids. In nucleotides, the CDR3 is TGTGCCAGTAGTAGACCGGACAGGGGGCTTCAGCCCCAGCATTTT. Amino acid sequence: CASSRPDRGLQPQHF.

This clone showed up just a few times. The chain carries TRBV6-5 and TRBJ1-2; D is unclear. The CDR3 runs 15 residues. The ends were cut back, 5 bases at V and 7 bases at J, with 20 bases in the middle. CDR1 and CDR2 from the germline V gene are MNHEY and SVGAGI. DNA of the CDR3: TGTGCCAGCAGTCGAGGGCAACCTTTCTCGGGTGGCTACACCTTC. Protein product: CASSRGQPFSGGYTF.

This chain joins TRBV28 and TRBJ1-4; maybe TRBD1 (5 bases). The CDR3 covers 14 residues. The V end was cut by 8 bases, the J end by 3 bases, with 13 bases between. Germline loops: CDR1 MDHEN, CDR2 SYDVKM. The CDR3 DNA reads as TGTGCCAGCGGGCTCGTAGGGGCTAATGAAAAACTGTTTTTT. This gives the protein CASGLVGANEKLFF.

V gene TRBV30 combines with J gene TRBJ1-5; D might be TRBD1 (6 bases). CDR1 GTSNPN and CDR2 SVGIG come from the germline V gene (reference sequence). This CDR3 has 15 residues. Trimming took off 4 bases at V and 5 bases at J, with 18 bases between the two ends. The DNA for the CDR3 is TGTGCCTGGACCCCCCCCGGCAGGGGAGATCAGCCCCAGCATTTT. This codes for CAWTPPGRGDQPQHF.

V and J are TRBV7-9 and TRBJ2-3; D not resolved. Trimming took 4 bases from V and 0 from J, leaving 2 bases between them. The germline V gene has CDR1 SEHNR and CDR2 FQNEAQ (reference sequence). The CDR3 extends over 12 amino acids. CDR3 coding DNA: TGTGCCAGCAGCTCTAGCACAGATACGCAGTATTTT. It codes for CASSSSTDTQYF. Combining the CDR3 with reference TRBV7-9 and TRBJ2-3 gives the whole variable domain DTGVSQNPRHKITKRGQNVTFRCDPISEHNRLYWYRQTLGQGPEFLTYFQNEAQLEKSRLLSDRFSAERPKGSFSTLEIQRTEQGDSAMYLCASSSSTDTQYFGPGTRLTVL.

This chain uses TRBV5-4 with TRBJ2-1, with TRBD1 as a possible D gene (6 bases). Germline-derived CDR1 and CDR2 are SGHNT and YYREEE (reference sequence). The CDR3 has 16 residues. V lost 0 bases and J 1 base, leaving 11 bases between the germline ends. CDR3 in amino acids: CASSLGFRGSYNEQFF. CDR3 nucleotide sequence: TGTGCCAGCAGCTTGGGGTTCAGGGGTTCCTACAATGAGCAGTTCTTC.

The rearrangement joins TRBV7-9 to TRBJ1-1; D may be TRBD1 (6 bases). The V and J ends lost 2 bases and 3 bases respectively, with 7 bases between them. There are 13 residues in the CDR3. Germline-derived CDR1 and CDR2 are SEHNR and FQNEAQ (reference sequence). CDR3 region: CASSLNRDTEAFF. In nucleotides, the CDR3 is TGTGCCAGCAGCTTAAACAGGGACACTGAAGCTTTCTTT.

This clone was picked up one time. V is TRBV5-4 and J is TRBJ2-1; TRBD2 matches at 11 bases. Germline CDR1 and CDR2: SGHNT and YYREEE (reference sequence). The CDR3 runs 16 residues. Losses at the gene ends were 3 bases for V and 10 bases for J; bases not matched to a gene: 12. The CDR3 DNA reads as TGTGCCAGCAGCTCGCCCCTAGCGGGGGGAAGGGGGGAGCAGTTCTTC. This codes for CASSSPLAGGRGEQFF.

The genes are TRBV7-3 and TRBJ1-1; 8 bases fit TRBD1. Germline CDR1 and CDR2: SGHTA and FQGTGA. The CDR3 is 14 amino acids. Unmatched junction bases numbered 1, after V lost 3 bases and J lost 1 base. The CDR3 bases are TGTGCCAGCAGCTTCGGACAGGGGAACACTGAAGCTTTCTTT. It translates to CASSFGQGNTEAFF.